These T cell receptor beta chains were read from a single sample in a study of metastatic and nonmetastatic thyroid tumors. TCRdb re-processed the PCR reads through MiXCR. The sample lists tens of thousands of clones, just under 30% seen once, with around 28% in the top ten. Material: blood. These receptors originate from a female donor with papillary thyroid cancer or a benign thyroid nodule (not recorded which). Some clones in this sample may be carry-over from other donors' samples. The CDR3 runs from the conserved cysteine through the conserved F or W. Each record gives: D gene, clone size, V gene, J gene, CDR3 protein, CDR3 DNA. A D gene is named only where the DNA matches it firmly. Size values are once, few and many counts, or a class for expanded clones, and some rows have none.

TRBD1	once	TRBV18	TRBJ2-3	CASSQGARGTDTQYF	TGTGCCAGCTCACAGGGGGCAAGGGGCACAGATACGCAGTATTTT
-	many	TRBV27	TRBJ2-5	CASSLGETQYF	TGTGCCAGCAGTTTGGGAGAGACCCAGTACTTC
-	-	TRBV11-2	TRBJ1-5	CASNHQVVQGWSNQPQHF	TGTGCCAGCAACCATCAGGTGGTGCAGGGCTGGAGCAATCAGCCCCAGCATTTT
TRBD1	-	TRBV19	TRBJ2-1	CASSIGTATYNEQFF	TGTGCCAGTAGTATCGGGACAGCCACCTACAATGAGCAGTTCTTC
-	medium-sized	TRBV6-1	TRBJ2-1	CASSIAYNEQFF	TGTGCCAGCAGCATAGCATACAATGAGCAGTTCTTC
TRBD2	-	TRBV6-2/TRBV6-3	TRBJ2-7	CASSQETTSSEQYF	TGTGCCAGCAGTCAGGAGACGACTAGCTCCGAGCAGTACTTC
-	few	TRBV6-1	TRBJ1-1	CASSESGPGTEAFF	TGTGCCAGCAGTGAAAGCGGGCCGGGGACTGAAGCTTTCTTT
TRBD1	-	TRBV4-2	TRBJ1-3	CASSQGSGGGNTIYF	TGTGCCAGCAGCCAAGGCTCAGGGGGTGGAAACACCATATATTTT
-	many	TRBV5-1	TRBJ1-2	CASSLGTGFLGGNYGYTF	TGCGCCAGCAGCTTGGGAACAGGGTTTCTCGGTGGGAACTATGGCTACACCTTC
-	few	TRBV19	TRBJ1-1	CASSMTGGTEAFF	TGTGCCAGTAGTATGACCGGGGGCACTGAAGCTTTCTTT
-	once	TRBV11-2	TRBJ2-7	CASSLLGESDEQYF	TGTGCCAGCAGCCTCCTGGGGGAGTCGGACGAGCAGTACTTC
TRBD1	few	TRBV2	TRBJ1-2	CASTSPGQGNYGYTF	TGTGCCAGCACTAGCCCAGGACAGGGGAACTATGGCTACACCTTC
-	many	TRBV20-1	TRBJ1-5	CSASKLGNQPQHF	TGCAGTGCTAGCAAGTTGGGAAATCAGCCCCAGCATTTT
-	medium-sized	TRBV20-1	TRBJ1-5	CSAEDSSNQPQHF	TGCAGTGCAGAGGACAGTAGCAATCAGCCCCAGCATTTT
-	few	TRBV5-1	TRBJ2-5	CASRSGLQETQYF	TGCGCCAGCCGGAGCGGGCTCCAAGAGACCCAGTACTTC
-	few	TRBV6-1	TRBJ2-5	CASSERLLAGTQETQYF	TGTGCCAGCAGTGAGCGCCTCTTGGCCGGGACCCAAGAGACCCAGTACTTC
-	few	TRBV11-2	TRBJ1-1	CASSLDLMRGEAFF	TGTGCCAGCAGCTTAGATCTAATGAGGGGTGAAGCTTTCTTT
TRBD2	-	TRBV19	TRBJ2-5	CASGLAGQETQYF	TGTGCCAGTGGCCTAGCGGGGCAAGAGACCCAGTACTTC
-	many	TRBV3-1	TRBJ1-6	CASSQDWGSYNSPLHF	TGTGCCAGCAGCCAAGATTGGGGCTCCTATAATTCACCCCTCCACTTT
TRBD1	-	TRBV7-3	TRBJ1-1	CASSLGDRRAEAFF	TGTGCCAGCAGCTTAGGGGACAGGAGGGCTGAAGCTTTCTTT
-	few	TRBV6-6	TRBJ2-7	CASSYSMLQSFEQYF	TGTGCCAGCAGTTACTCGATGCTGCAATCCTTCGAGCAGTACTTC
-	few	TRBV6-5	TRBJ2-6	CASSYSVMVSGANVLTF	TGTGCCAGCAGTTACTCTGTCATGGTCTCTGGGGCCAACGTCCTGACTTTC
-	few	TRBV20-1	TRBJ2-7	CSADPPGTATYEQYF	TGCAGTGCCGATCCCCCCGGGACCGCAACCTACGAGCAGTACTTC
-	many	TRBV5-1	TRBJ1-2	CASSLGDFDYTF	TGCGCCAGCAGCTTGGGGGACTTTGACTACACCTTC
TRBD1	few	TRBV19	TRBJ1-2	CASSPGQRAFGGYTF	TGTGCCAGTAGTCCGGGACAGAGGGCCTTCGGGGGCTACACCTTC
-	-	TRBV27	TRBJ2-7	CASSPRRQDEQYF	TGTGCCAGCAGTCCGAGGAGGCAAGACGAGCAGTACTTC
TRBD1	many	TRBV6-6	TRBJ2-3	CASSYSTGDTQYF	TGTGCCAGCAGTTATTCGACAGGGGATACGCAGTATTTT
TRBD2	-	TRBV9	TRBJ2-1	CASSVTGGADQEQFF	TGTGCCAGCAGCGTAACGGGGGGAGCCGACCAGGAGCAGTTCTTC
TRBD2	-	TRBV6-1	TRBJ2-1	CASTFQSTSGNNEQFF	TGTGCCAGCACCTTTCAATCGACTAGCGGGAACAATGAGCAGTTCTTC
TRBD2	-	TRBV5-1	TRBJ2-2	CASSLFLAGDTGELFF	TGCGCCAGCAGCTTATTTCTAGCGGGAGACACCGGGGAGCTGTTTTTT
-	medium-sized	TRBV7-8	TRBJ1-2	CASSSGRVLGYGYTF	TGTGCCAGCAGCTCCGGACGGGTTTTGGGCTATGGCTACACCTTC
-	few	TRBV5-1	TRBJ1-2	CASSLEQGFYGYTF	TGCGCCAGCAGCCTAGAGCAGGGATTCTATGGCTACACCTTC
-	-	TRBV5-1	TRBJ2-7	CASSLIGSYEQYF	TGCGCCAGCAGCTTGATCGGTTCCTACGAGCAGTACTTC
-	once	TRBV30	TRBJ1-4	CAWADRPNEKLFF	TGTGCCTGGGCAGACAGACCTAATGAAAAACTGTTTTTT